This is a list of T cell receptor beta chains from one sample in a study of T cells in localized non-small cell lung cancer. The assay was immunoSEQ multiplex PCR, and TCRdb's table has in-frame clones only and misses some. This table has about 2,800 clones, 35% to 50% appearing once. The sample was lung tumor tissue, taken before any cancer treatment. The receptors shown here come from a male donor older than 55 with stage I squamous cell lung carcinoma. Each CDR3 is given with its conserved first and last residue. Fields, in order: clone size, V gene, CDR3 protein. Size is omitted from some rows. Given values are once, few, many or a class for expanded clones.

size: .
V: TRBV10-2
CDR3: CASSAPGMNTEAFF

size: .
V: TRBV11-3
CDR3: CASSWTGTHSGNTIYF

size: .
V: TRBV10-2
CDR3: CASSAGTSGRANEQFF

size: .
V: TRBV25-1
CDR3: CASSQGLAEAEFF

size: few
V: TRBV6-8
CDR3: CASSSPTRAGLTDTQYF

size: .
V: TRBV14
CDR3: CASRVNQNTEAFF

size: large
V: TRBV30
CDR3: CAWRDSSYEQYF

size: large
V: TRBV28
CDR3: CANSRRGSYGYTF

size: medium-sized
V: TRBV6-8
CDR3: CASTVSLQGEAFF

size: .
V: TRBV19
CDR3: CARRTSVNNEQFF

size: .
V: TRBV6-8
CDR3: CASSPRTDITGQFF

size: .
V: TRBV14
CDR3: CASSPEAHNEQFF

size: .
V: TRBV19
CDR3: CASKVSTPGGAEAFF

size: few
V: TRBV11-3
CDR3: CASSLRGAPQEQYF

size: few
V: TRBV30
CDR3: CAWSVPTVGNEKLFF

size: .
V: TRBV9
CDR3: CASSRGSGSTQYF

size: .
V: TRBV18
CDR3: CASSLVLIRDTEAFF

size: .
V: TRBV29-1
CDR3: CSVGGGTQPQHF

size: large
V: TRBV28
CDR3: CAREKGPYQETQYF

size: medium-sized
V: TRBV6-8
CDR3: CASSSMEFAEAFF

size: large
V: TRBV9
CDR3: CASSPRLAHTGELFF

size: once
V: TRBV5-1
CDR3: CASSLGASGNNEQFF

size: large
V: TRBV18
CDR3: CASSPPLGDMNTEAFF

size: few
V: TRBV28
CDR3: CASRRQAARGGYTF

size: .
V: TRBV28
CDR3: CATEDSYTGELFF

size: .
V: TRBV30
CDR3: CAWSGLAGGEQYF

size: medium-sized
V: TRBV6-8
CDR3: CASSRQLRGDNEQFF

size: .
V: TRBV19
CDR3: CASSLGLPAYEQYF

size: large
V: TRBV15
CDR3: CATSRNREGVNEQFF

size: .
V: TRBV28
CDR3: CASSVNPGISAFF

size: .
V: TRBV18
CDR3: CASSDLQGQGSGYTF

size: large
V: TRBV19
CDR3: CASSVQGRGTEAFF

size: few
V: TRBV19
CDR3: CASSISHLGRGTEAFF

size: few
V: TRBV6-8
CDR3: CASTGTLQGRAFF

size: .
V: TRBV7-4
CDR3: CASSSSGTQNTGELFF

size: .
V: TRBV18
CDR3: CASSQGYNEQFF

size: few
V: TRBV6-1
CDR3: CASSEAWQGGTEAFF

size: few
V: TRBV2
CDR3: CASSTGVYGYTF

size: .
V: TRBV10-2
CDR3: CASSEQVNQPQHF

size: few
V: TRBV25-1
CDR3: CASSGQGREQYF